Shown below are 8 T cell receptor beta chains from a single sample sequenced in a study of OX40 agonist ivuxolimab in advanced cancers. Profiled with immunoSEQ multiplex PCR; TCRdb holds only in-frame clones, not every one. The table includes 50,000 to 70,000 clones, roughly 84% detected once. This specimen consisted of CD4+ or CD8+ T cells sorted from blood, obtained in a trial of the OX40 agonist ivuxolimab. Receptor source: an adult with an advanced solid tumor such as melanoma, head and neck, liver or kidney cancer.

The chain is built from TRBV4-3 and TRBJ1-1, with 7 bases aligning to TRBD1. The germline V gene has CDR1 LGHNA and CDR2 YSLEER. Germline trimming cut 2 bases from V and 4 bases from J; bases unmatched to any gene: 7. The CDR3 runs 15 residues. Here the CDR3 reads CASSQIQGWATEAFF. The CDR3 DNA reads TGCGCCAGCAGCCAAATACAGGGGTGGGCCACTGAAGCTTTCTTT.

The CDR3 here is CASSGGTSGAQGTQYF. The CDR3 bases are TGTGCCAGCAGTGGGGGGACTAGCGGGGCTCAGGGGACCCAGTACTTC. The chain couples TRBV27 to TRBJ2-5, with 13 nucleotides matching TRBD2. Trimming cost V 5 bases and J 7 bases; bases outside gene matches: 10. The CDR3 runs to 16 residues. The germline V gene has CDR1 MNHEY and CDR2 SMNVEV (reference sequence).

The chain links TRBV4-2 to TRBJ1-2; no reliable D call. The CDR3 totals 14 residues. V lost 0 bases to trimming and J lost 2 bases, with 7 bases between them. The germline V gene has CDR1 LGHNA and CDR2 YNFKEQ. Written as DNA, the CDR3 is TGTGCCAGCAGCCAAGATCGGGCAAACTATGGCTACACCTTC. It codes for CASSQDRANYGYTF.

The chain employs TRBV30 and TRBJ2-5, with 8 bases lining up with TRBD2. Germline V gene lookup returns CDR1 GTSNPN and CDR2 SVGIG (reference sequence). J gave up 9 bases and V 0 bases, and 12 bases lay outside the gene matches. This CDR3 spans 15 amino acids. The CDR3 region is CAWSVVVSGVGAQYF. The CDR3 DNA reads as TGTGCCTGGAGTGTAGTAGTTAGCGGGGTCGGCGCCCAGTACTTC.

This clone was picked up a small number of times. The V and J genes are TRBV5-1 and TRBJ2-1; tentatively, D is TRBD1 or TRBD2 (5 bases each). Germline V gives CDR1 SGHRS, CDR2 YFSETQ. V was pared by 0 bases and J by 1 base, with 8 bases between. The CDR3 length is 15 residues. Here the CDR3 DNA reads TGCGCCAGCAGCTTGGTGGGGGTTTCCTACAATGAGCAGTTCTTC. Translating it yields CASSLVGVSYNEQFF.

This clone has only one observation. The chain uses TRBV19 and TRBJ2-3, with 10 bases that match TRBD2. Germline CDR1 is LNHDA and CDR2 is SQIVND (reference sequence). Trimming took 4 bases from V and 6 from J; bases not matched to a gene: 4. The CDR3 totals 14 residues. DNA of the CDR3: TGTGCCAGTAGTAAGGGACTAGCGCAGGATACGCAGTATTTT. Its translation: CASSKGLAQDTQYF.

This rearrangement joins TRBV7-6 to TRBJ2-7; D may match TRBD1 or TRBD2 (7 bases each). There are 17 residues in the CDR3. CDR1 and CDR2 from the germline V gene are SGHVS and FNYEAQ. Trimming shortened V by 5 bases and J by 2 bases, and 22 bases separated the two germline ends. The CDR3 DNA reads TGTGCCAGCAGCCTTCAGTGGGGGGGACAGAGACCCTACGAGCAGTACTTC. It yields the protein CASSLQWGGQRPYEQYF.

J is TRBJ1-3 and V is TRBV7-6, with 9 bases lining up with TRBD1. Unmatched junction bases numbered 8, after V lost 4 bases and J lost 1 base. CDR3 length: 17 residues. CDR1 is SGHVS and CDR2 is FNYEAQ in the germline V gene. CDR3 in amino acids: CASSSGTGKGSGNTIYF. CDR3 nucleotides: TGTGCCAGCAGCTCCGGGACAGGGAAGGGGTCTGGAAACACCATATATTTT. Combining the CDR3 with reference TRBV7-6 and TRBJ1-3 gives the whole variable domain GAGVSQSPRYKVTKRGQDVALRCDPISGHVSLYWYRQALGQGPEFLTYFNYEAQQDKSGLPNDRFSAERPEGSISTLTIQRTEQRDSAMYRCASSSGTGKGSGNTIYFGEGSWLTVV.